This TCR beta chain stems from a study of PD-L1 blockade in urothelial cancer (dated by TCRdb to 2015 to 2018). For the wider study: Therapy was started around 2014 for all patients, and atezolizumab 1,200 mg was administered intravenously every 3 weeks. An ECOG performance status of 0 or 1 was recorded for the patients, and 0 to 3 prior chemotherapy regimens had been received by the patients. About 90% of the roughly 29 patients were males with bladder-origin urothelial cancer, and about two thirds of the roughly 30 reported a prior smoking history. Somatic, immune and clinical correlates of response to PD-L1 blockade with atezolizumab in urothelial cancer were the focus of an exploratory multi-omic analysis. Pretreatment tumor samples, along with matched peripheral blood serially collected before and after atezolizumab treatment, were subjected to TCR sequencing. Blood samples yielded a median of around 150,000 T cells and roughly 83,000 unique TCRs, with median clonality approximately 0.08. Durable clinical benefit was defined as a progression-free survival longer than 6 months, and TCR features were additionally tested against progression-free survival and overall survival. Blood samples were analyzed 3 weeks after the start of treatment (second dose) and 6 weeks after the start of treatment. Around 30 patients had pretreatment blood TCR-seq, about 24 had at least one posttreatment blood collection, and about 24 had tumor TCR-seq. Durable clinical benefit was achieved by nine patients but not by the remaining 20. Whole exome sequencing and RNA sequencing of pretreatment tumors were performed alongside TCR sequencing in the same patients. Study-wide conclusions, independent of this receptor: Patients with durable benefit showed greater expansion of tumor-associated TCR clones in peripheral blood 3 weeks after starting treatment (n of about 20, p = 0.022). A pretreatment peripheral blood TCR clonality below the median was linked to improved progression-free and overall survival. Because the sample size was small (n ≈ 29) and many of the analyses were exploratory, the results are meant to be hypothesis-generating.

V and J lose 6 bases and 0 bases, and a span of 18 bases separates them. The CDR3 measures 17 amino acids from cysteine to phenylalanine. Of all the DNA, just the CDR3 is kept, 51 bases in frame from base 1. Based on the germline V gene (reference sequence), the CDR1 and CDR2 sequences are PRHDT and FYEKMQ. On this clone: Its antigen has not been determined. No much larger clonotype is one base removed from it; base qualities were not supplied.

Each PCR received spiked-in synthetic TCR analog templates so that absolute template abundance could be estimated from read counts. TCRbeta CDR3 regions were amplified from genomic DNA with bias-controlled V and J gene primers using the immunoSEQ assay. Sequencing of rearranged TCRbeta segments was done at approximately 20X coverage. The original methods were these. Sequencing errors were corrected by clustering and CDR3s were annotated against IMGT to assign V, D and J genes. Out-of-frame and stop-codon sequences were excluded, and only productive TCRbeta rearrangements were used in downstream analyses. To compute clonality, Shannon entropy was normalized by the log of the number of unique productive sequences and then subtracted from one. Clones differing between time points or between blood and tumor were identified by Fisher's exact test with Benjamini-Hochberg correction at adjusted p below 0.01. The source is immuneACCESS, and TCRdb retained only in-frame sequences with V and J called. Part of the clones is not carried over; for the studies checked, unresolved V genes explain less than half of this, and the remainder is unexplained. The V and J calls and clone size were taken over from that table, and D and trimming were inferred from the DNA. The sample has about 52,000 clones on record, under 90% of them singletons. Of the sample, 5.8% falls within the top ten clones.

A total of 29 patients with locally advanced or metastatic urothelial carcinoma, treated at Memorial Sloan Kettering on a trial protocol, made up the cohort. Peripheral blood mononuclear cells were collected from each patient pretreatment and during treatment, giving between 1 and 8 total time points per patient. The Qiagen DNeasy Blood extraction kit was used to purify genomic DNA from total PBMCs and tumor samples. Collected pretreatment and during treatment, PBMCs were isolated and stored as previously described. The chain is encoded by TRBV13 joined to TRBJ2-1; TRBD2 could be the D gene, as 6 bases match. The TCR comes from a middle-aged man with urothelial cancer. The material was PBMCs, obtained around atezolizumab (anti-PD-L1) treatment. Here the CDR3 is given as CASSYLLGGSSYNEQFF. The bases are TGTGCCAGCAGTTACCTCTTGGGGGGTAGCTCCTACAATGAGCAGTTCTTC.